This TCR beta chain is from a study of graft-versus-host responses after intestinal transplantation (dated by TCRdb to the early 2020s). Regarding the research as a whole: The transplants that recipients received were multivisceral, liver-intestinal, or isolated intestinal. All recipients received anti-thymocyte globulin induction followed by maintenance tacrolimus and steroids for 3 to 4 years. Graft-versus-host and host-versus-graft alloreactive T cell clones were tracked in the graft, circulation and bone marrow after intestinal transplantation using bulk TCR-beta CDR3 sequencing. Alloreactive clones were identified by sequencing pre-transplant mixed lymphocyte reaction products and comparing these products with unstimulated pre-transplant donor and recipient T cells. The cohort enrolled 24 intestinal transplant recipients, one of whom was a retransplant, and 3 patients without pretransplant specimens were excluded. Donor T cell macrochimerism was defined as a peak of at least 4% donor T cells among recipient peripheral blood mononuclear cells. Rather than going through the commercial service, samples from three later patients were sequenced in-house on an Illumina MiSeq and processed with MiXCR. Study-wide findings and limitations: Early after transplant, peak levels of circulating GvH clones were found to be associated with declines in HvG clones. GvH clones were detected in recipient bone marrow, and some appeared earlier in ileal mucosa or blood, consistent with an intestinal mucosal origin. High GvH to HvG T cell clonal ratios were observed in the allografts of patients with donor T cell macrochimerism. The conclusions were limited by the relatively low number and heterogeneity of the intestinal transplant patients.

The time point label, read with the paper, signifies: cells obtained before transplantation from donor or recipient. CD3+CD4+ and CD3+CD8+ populations were FACS-sorted from unstimulated pre-transplant donor and recipient cells taken from spleen or lymph nodes. The method behind the library was the immunoSEQ multiplex PCR assay. For most patients, genomic DNA was isolated with the Qiagen DNeasy Blood and Tissue Kit and sent frozen to Adaptive Biotechnologies for TCR sequencing. For most patients, genomic DNA was subjected to high-throughput TCR-beta CDR3 sequencing by Adaptive Biotechnologies. Per the original workflow: TCR sequencing data for roughly 18 patients were retrieved from Adaptive's ImmunoSEQ software; three other patients were processed with MiXCR and VDJtools. To correct CD4 versus CD8 sorting errors, sequences present in both subsets at a frequency ratio below 5:1 were removed. CDR3 nucleotide sequences shared between donor and recipient were removed because the origin of such sequences could not be assigned. Alloreactive clones required at least 2-fold expansion over unstimulated cells and minimum CFSE-low frequency of 0.002% (template counts) or 0.001% (read counts). A clone was considered mappable if detected in the sequenced pre-transplant spleen, lymph node, or MLR CFSE-low populations of the donor or recipient. Cumulative frequency of alloreactive clones was calculated as a percentage of all sequences weighted by copy number. As stored in TCRdb, this immuneACCESS dataset retains in-frame rearrangements with V and J assigned. A fraction of the clones does not appear; measured against another copy, unresolved V genes explain less than half of the discrepancy, and the remainder lacks a known reason. The DNA gave D and trimming, while V, J and clone size come from that table. This sample comprises 35,000 to 45,000 clones, about 95% of them detected only once. Of the sample, less than 0.65% falls within the top ten clones.

A note on this clone: Its recognized antigen is unknown. Per-base quality was not reported, and no clone a single base away is much larger than it.

Here the sequenced sample was unstimulated CD8+ T cells sorted from spleen or lymph node cells, taken before transplant. The clonotype was recovered from a human donor who was the organ donor for an intestinal transplant.

The nucleotide sequence reads as follows: TGCGCCAGCAGCCAAGGACTACACTACAATGAGCAGTTCTTC. It translates as CASSQGLHYNEQFF. Rearrangement joined TRBV4-1 to TRBJ2-1; the best D guess is TRBD2, with 5 bases matching. The V and J ends are trimmed by 1 base and 3 bases, leaving 7 bases between them. Reading the germline V gene gives CDR1 MGHRA and CDR2 YSYEKL. The cysteine opens and the phenylalanine closes a CDR3 of 14 amino acids. The kept DNA is CDR3 alone, 42 bases in frame from the first base.